The next 26 T cell receptor beta chains were all read from a single sample in a study of STAT3 mutations in large granular lymphocyte leukemia. The method was immunoSEQ multiplex PCR; TCRdb's version includes in-frame clones alone and lacks a portion of them. This sample has roughly 31,000 clones, with 65% to 80% found just once. Broader study findings: At least one immunodominant TCR beta clonotype appeared in every T-cell large granular lymphocyte leukemia patient.

Antigen specificity for these receptors is unknown. Source material: peripheral blood mononuclear cells. These receptors all come from a woman aged 50 to 60 with T-cell large granular lymphocyte leukemia. Some clones in this sample may be carry-over from other donors' samples.

The chain has TRBV6-5 and TRBJ1-5, with D possibly matching TRBD1 (6 bases). The V gene lost 5 bases and the J gene lost 6 bases, with 11 bases spanning the gap. The CDR3 covers 13 residues. CDR1 and CDR2 from the germline V gene are MNHEY and SVGAGI. In DNA, the CDR3 is TGTGCCAGCAGTAGGGCAGGGGTTCAGCCCCAGCATTTT. Translation gives CASSRAGVQPQHF.

The J gene is TRBJ2-7, the V gene TRBV7-2; D possibly corresponds to TRBD1 (6 bases). The CDR3 totals 15 residues. The germline gives CDR1 SGHTA, CDR2 FQGNSA. V gave up 1 base and J gave up 1 base, with 11 bases separating them. As DNA, the CDR3 is TGTGCCAGCAGCTTAGAGGGGCAGGGGTCCTACGAGCAGTACTTC. It codes for CASSLEGQGSYEQYF.

The chain carries TRBV5-1 and TRBJ2-5; D perhaps matches TRBD2 (7 bases). Between the trimmed V and J ends, which lost 3 bases and 4 bases, there was a span of 16 bases. CDR3 length equals 15 residues. Germline CDR1 reads SGHRS; CDR2 reads YFSETQ. CDR3 bases: TGCGCCAGCAGCTCGCCCGGGGGGACAAGAGAGACCCAGTACTTC. Translation gives CASSSPGGTRETQYF.

In this sample, this clone turned up a few times. The CDR3 nucleotides read TGTGCCAGCAGTTATGGCACAGATACGCAGTATTTT. Translation: CASSYGTDTQYF. The V gene is TRBV27, the J gene TRBJ2-3; D ambiguous. CDR1 is MNHEY and CDR2 is SMNVEV in the germline V gene (reference sequence). The CDR3 totals 12 residues. Trimming stripped 4 bases from V and 1 base from J, with 3 bases between.

The gene calls are TRBV7-9 and TRBJ2-7; D possibly corresponds to TRBD2 (6 bases). Germline CDR1 reads SEHNR; CDR2 reads FQNEAQ (reference sequence). This CDR3 is 15 amino acids long. The V end was cut by 1 base, the J end by 2 bases, with 12 bases between. The CDR3 DNA is TGTGCCAGCAGCTTAGACGGAGGGTCCCCCTACGAGCAGTACTTC. Translation: CASSLDGGSPYEQYF.

The chain has TRBV30 and TRBJ1-2, with 8 bases that match TRBD1. Trimming took 1 base from V and 7 from J; bases not matched to a gene: 14. Germline CDR1 and CDR2: GTSNPN and SVGIG (reference sequence). This CDR3 spans 16 amino acids. The CDR3 DNA sequence: TGTGCCTGGAGTGGGGACAGGATCAGCCGCCCTTCTGGCTACACCTTC. Amino acid sequence: CAWSGDRISRPSGYTF.

This chain uses TRBV11-2 with TRBJ2-1; 7 bases fit TRBD2. CDR3 length: 15 amino acids. V was pared by 0 bases and J by 10 bases, with 9 bases of the junction left unmatched. Germline assignment: CDR1 SGHAT and CDR2 FQNNGV. The CDR3 here is CASSLDSPQRDEQFF. The CDR3 region has the DNA TGTGCCAGCAGCTTAGATTCCCCCCAGCGGGACGAGCAGTTCTTC.

The chain uses TRBV29-1 and TRBJ1-1; D remains ambiguous. The CDR3 length is 14 residues. CDR1 and CDR2 (germline): SQVTM, ANQGSEA. The V end was cut by 0 bases, the J end by 7 bases, with 15 bases between. This CDR3 reads CSVEDRRTLSEAFF. The DNA for the CDR3 is TGCAGCGTTGAAGATCGTCGGACCCTGAGTGAAGCTTTCTTT.

This clone ranks as medium-sized. The rearrangement links TRBV7-9 to TRBJ1-3, with D maybe TRBD1 (6 bases). There are 17 residues in the CDR3. CDR1 and CDR2 (germline): SEHNR, FQNEAQ (reference sequence). The V and J ends lost 4 bases and 3 bases respectively, with 19 bases between them. CDR3 sequence reads: CASSYRHRVGLGNTIYF. For the CDR3, the DNA is TGTGCCAGCAGCTACCGCCACAGGGTAGGACTTGGAAACACCATATATTTT.

The chain joins TRBV28 to TRBJ2-2; D may be TRBD2 (5 bases). Trimming removed 4 bases at V and 5 bases at J, with 14 bases between. The CDR3 has 15 amino acids. Germline CDR1 reads MDHEN; CDR2 reads SYDVKM. The CDR3 sequence: CASSSPGRRTGELFF. The CDR3, as DNA: TGTGCCAGCAGTTCCCCCGGCCGGAGGACCGGGGAGCTGTTTTTT.

The chain is built from TRBV30 and TRBJ2-7; 7 bases line up with TRBD2. The germline gives CDR1 GTSNPN, CDR2 SVGIG (reference sequence). CDR3 length: 13 residues. Unmatched junction bases numbered 7, after V lost 5 bases and J lost 3 bases. The CDR3 loop reads CAWESGKGYEQYF. The CDR3 DNA is TGTGCCTGGGAGAGCGGGAAAGGCTACGAGCAGTACTTC.

V and J are TRBV4-1 and TRBJ2-2; D is undetermined. CDR1 and CDR2 from the germline V gene are MGHRA and YSYEKL. This CDR3 contains 13 residues. Trimming took 6 bases from V and 5 from J, leaving 10 bases between them. CDR3: CASSRKGTGELFF. Written as DNA, the CDR3 is TGCGCCAGCAGTCGAAAAGGTACCGGGGAGCTGTTTTTT.

The chain couples TRBV18 to TRBJ1-1; D is perhaps TRBD1 (5 bases). The CDR3 loop spans 15 amino acids. The germline V and J ends were trimmed by 4 bases and 1 base, with 13 bases remaining between them. CDR1 KGHSH and CDR2 LQKENI come from the germline V gene. In nucleotides, the CDR3 is TGTGCCAGCTCACAAAGGGGACGGCAGAACACTGAAGCTTTCTTT. It is translated as CASSQRGRQNTEAFF.

V and J are TRBV27 and TRBJ2-7; 7 bases map to TRBD1. The V segment lost 4 bases and the J segment 1 base; nucleotides outside the gene matches: 4. CDR1 MNHEY and CDR2 SMNVEV come from the germline V gene (reference sequence). This CDR3 contains 14 residues. CDR3 residues: CASSSRQGSYEQYF. DNA of the CDR3: TGTGCCAGCAGTTCGCGACAGGGTTCCTACGAGCAGTACTTC.

This sequence joins TRBV29-1 and TRBJ1-2; 7 bases are a match to TRBD1. CDR3 length: 12 residues. The V gene's germline CDR1 is SQVTM and CDR2 ANQGSEA. V lost 5 bases and J lost 3; bases outside the gene matches: 3. The CDR3 loop reads CSVPGTDYGYTF. CDR3 nucleotides: TGCAGCGTTCCCGGGACAGACTATGGCTACACCTTC.

This chain joins TRBV7-9 and TRBJ2-6; 9 bases are shared with TRBD2. The CDR3 runs 19 residues. The trim removed 3 bases at V and 2 bases at J, leaving 11 bases unmatched. CDR1 is SEHNR and CDR2 is FQNEAQ in the germline V gene (reference sequence). In DNA, the CDR3 is TGTGCCAGCAGCTTCCTAATTAGCGGGAGCTTCACTGGGGCCAACGTCCTGACTTTC. Residues: CASSFLISGSFTGANVLTF.

The chain employs TRBV7-2 and TRBJ1-3; 8 bases are a match to TRBD1. CDR1 and CDR2 from the germline V gene are SGHTA and FQGNSA. The CDR3 runs 16 residues. With 6 bases clipped from V and 0 bases from J, the junction kept 7 bases outside the gene matches. CDR3 sequence reads: CASRSITGGSGNTIYF. The DNA for the CDR3 is TGTGCCAGCAGATCTATCACAGGGGGCTCTGGAAACACCATATATTTT.

This clone was found a few times. The chain links TRBV7-2 to TRBJ2-7; TRBD2 matches at 10 bases. The V gene's germline CDR1 is SGHTA and CDR2 FQGNSA. The CDR3 runs 16 residues. Trimming took 1 base from V and 7 from J; bases not matched to a gene: 10. The CDR3 here is CASSLGRASGGREQYF. CDR3 sequence (DNA): TGTGCCAGCAGCTTAGGGCGGGCTAGCGGGGGCCGAGAGCAGTACTTC.

This sequence joins TRBV5-1 and TRBJ2-5; 9 nucleotides match TRBD1. With 4 bases clipped from V and 5 bases from J, the junction kept 15 bases outside the gene matches. CDR1 and CDR2 from the germline V gene are SGHRS and YFSETQ. CDR3 size: 17 residues. In DNA form, the CDR3 reads TGCGCCAGCAGCAGCCGGAACAGGGGGCGCGTCTCTGAGACCCAGTACTTC. Protein: CASSSRNRGRVSETQYF.

The chain employs TRBV13 and TRBJ2-1; no clear D gene. The germline V gene has CDR1 PRHDT and CDR2 FYEKMQ (reference sequence). The ends were cut back, 8 bases at V and 0 bases at J, with 14 bases in the middle. The CDR3 length is 15 residues. CDR3 sequence reads: CASATWGFSYNEQFF. CDR3 DNA sequence: TGTGCCAGCGCAACGTGGGGATTCTCCTACAATGAGCAGTTCTTC.

The V and J genes are TRBV18 and TRBJ2-6; D uncertain. This CDR3 is built from 15 residues. Trimming cost V 6 bases and J 0 bases, with 9 bases left between them. Germline values: CDR1 KGHSH, CDR2 LQKENI. CDR3 bases: TGTGCCAGCTCTCTACCGGGCTCTGGGGCCAACGTCCTGACTTTC. It is translated as CASSLPGSGANVLTF.

J is TRBJ2-7 and V is TRBV4-3; D remains ambiguous. The CDR3 sequence is 13 residues long. V was shortened by 0 bases and J by 4 bases, with 7 bases between the two germline ends. CDR1 LGHNA and CDR2 YSLEER come from the germline V gene. The CDR3 bases are TGCGCCAGCAGCCAAGAGCCGGGTTACGAGCAGTACTTC. Protein sequence: CASSQEPGYEQYF.

J is TRBJ2-3 and V is TRBV30; D gene uncertain. Germline CDR1 is GTSNPN and CDR2 is SVGIG (reference sequence). This CDR3 is 13 amino acids long. V was pared by 1 base and J by 6 bases, with 11 bases between. CDR3 nucleotides: TGTGCCTGGAGTGAAGGTTTTGGGGATACGCAGTATTTT. This translates into CAWSEGFGDTQYF.

This chain connects TRBV18 to TRBJ1-4, with TRBD1 identical over 7 bases. Germline V gene data show CDR1 as KGHSH and CDR2 as LQKENI. Losses at the gene ends were 5 bases for V and 7 bases for J; bases not matched to a gene: 10. This CDR3 spans 15 amino acids. This CDR3 reads CASSSAQGGGEKLFF. CDR3 nucleotide sequence: TGTGCCAGCTCATCCGCCCAAGGGGGCGGTGAAAAACTGTTTTTT.

The gene calls are TRBV7-9 and TRBJ1-2; no reliable D call. With 3 bases removed from V and 6 bases from J, the gap between germline ends came to 8 bases. This CDR3 region has 12 residues. From germline, CDR1 is SEHNR and CDR2 FQNEAQ (reference sequence). The CDR3 is CASSFSGDGYTF. The CDR3 DNA follows: TGTGCCAGCAGCTTTAGCGGCGATGGCTACACCTTC.

This chain connects TRBV4-3 to TRBJ1-5; 7 bases align to TRBD1. Losses at the gene ends were 0 bases for V and 6 bases for J; bases not matched to a gene: 5. The CDR3 runs 15 residues. Germline V gives CDR1 LGHNA, CDR2 YSLEER. CDR3 DNA sequence: TGCGCCAGCAGCCAAGACGCCTCAGGGGGTCAGCCCCAGCATTTT. Translated: CASSQDASGGQPQHF.